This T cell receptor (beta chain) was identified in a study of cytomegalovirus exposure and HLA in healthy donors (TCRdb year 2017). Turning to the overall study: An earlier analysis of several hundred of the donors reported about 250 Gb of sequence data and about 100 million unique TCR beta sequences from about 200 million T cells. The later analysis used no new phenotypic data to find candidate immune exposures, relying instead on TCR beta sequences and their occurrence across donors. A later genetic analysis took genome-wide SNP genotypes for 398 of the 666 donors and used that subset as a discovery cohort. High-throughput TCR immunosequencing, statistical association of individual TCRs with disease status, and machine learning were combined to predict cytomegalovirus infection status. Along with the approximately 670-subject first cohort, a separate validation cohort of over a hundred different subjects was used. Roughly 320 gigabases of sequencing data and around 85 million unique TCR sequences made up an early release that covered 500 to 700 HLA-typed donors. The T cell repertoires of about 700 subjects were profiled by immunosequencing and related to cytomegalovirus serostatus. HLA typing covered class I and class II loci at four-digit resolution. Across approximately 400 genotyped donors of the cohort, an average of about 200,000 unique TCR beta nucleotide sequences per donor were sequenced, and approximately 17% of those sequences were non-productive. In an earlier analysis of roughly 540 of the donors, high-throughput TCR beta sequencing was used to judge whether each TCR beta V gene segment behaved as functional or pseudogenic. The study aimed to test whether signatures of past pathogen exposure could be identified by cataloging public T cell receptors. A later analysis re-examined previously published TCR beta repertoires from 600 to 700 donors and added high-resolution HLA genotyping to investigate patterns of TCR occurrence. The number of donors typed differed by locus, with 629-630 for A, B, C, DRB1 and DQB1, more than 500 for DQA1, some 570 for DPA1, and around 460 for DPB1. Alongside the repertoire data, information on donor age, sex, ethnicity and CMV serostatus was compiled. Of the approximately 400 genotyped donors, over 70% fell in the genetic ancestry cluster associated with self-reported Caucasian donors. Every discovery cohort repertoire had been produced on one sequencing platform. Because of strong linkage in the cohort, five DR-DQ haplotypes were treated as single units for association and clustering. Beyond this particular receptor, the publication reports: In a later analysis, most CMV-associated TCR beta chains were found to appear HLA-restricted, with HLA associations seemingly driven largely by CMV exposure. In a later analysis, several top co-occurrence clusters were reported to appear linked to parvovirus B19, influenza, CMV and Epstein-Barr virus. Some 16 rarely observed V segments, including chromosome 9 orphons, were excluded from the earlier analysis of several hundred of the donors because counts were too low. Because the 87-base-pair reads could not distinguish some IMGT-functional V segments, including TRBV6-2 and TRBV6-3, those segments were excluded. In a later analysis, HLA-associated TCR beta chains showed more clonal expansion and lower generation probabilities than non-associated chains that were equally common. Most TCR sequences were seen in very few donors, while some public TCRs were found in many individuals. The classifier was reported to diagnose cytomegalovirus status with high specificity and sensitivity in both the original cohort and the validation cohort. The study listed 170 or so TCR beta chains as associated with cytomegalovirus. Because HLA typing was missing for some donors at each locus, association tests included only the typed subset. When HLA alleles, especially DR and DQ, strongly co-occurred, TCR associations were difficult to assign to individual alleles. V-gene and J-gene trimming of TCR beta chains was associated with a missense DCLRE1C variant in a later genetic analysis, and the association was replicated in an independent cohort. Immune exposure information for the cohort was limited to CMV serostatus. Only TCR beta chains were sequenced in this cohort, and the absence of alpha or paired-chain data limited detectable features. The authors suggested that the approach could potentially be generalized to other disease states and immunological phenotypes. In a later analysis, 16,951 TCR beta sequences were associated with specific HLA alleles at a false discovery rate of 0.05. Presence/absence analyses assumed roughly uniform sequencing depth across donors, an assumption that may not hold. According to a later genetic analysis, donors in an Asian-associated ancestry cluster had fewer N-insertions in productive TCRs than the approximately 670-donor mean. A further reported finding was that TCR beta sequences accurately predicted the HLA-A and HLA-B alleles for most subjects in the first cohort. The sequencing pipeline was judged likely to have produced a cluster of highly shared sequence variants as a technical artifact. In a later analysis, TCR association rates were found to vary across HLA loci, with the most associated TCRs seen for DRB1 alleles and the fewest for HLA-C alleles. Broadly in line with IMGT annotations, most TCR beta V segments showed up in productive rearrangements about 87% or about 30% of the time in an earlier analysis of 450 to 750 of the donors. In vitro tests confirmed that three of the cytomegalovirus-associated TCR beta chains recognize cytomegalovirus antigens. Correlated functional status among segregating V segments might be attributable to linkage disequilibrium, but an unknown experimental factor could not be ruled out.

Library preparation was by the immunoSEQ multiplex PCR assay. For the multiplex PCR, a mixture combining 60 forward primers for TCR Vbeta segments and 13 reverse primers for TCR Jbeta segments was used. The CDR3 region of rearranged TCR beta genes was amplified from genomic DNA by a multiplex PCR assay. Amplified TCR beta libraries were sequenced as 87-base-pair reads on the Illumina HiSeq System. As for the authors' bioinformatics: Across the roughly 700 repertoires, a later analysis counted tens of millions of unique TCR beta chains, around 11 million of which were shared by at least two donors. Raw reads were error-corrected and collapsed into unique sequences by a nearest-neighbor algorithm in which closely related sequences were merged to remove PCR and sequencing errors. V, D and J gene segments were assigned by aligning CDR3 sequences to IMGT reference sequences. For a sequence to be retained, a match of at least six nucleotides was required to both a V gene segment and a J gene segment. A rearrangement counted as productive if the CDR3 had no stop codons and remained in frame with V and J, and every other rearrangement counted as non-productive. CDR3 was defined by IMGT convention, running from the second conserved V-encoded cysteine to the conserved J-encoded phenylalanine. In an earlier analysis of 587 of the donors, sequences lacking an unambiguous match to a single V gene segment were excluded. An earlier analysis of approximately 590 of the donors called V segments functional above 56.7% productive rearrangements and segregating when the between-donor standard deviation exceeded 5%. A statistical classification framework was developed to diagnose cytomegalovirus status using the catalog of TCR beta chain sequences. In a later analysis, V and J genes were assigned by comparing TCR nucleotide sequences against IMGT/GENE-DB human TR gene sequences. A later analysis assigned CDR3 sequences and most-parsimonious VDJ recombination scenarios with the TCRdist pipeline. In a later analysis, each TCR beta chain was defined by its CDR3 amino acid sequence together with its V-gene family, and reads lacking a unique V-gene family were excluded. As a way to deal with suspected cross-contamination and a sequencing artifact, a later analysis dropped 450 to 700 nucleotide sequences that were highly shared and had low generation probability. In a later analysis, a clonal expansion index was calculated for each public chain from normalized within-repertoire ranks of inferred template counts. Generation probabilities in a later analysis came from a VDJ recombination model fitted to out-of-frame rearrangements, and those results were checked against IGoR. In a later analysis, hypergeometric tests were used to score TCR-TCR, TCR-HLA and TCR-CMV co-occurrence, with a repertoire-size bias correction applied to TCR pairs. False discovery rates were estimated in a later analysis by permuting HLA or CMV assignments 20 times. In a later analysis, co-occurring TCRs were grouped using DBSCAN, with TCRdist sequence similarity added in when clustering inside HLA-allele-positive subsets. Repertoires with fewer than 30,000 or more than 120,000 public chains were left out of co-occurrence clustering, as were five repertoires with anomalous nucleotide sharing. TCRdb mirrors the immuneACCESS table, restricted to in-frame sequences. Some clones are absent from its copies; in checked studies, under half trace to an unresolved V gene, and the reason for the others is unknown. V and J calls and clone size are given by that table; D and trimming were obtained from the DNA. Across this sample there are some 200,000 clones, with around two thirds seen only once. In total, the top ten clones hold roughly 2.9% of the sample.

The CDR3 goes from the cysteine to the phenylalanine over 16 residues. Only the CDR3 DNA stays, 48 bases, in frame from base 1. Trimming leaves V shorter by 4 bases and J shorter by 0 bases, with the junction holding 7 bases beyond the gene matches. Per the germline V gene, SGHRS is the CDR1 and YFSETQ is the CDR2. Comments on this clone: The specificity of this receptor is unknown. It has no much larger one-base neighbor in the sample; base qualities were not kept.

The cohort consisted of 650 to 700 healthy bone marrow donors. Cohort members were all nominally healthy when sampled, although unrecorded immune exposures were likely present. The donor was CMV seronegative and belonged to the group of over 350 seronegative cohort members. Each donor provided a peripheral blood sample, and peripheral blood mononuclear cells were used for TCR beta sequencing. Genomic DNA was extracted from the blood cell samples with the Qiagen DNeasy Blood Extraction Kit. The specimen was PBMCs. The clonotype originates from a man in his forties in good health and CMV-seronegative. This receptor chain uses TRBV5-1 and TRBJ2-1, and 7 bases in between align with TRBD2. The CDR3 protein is CASSADGGSSYNEQFF. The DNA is TGCGCCAGCAGCGCTGACGGGGGGAGCTCCTACAATGAGCAGTTCTTC.